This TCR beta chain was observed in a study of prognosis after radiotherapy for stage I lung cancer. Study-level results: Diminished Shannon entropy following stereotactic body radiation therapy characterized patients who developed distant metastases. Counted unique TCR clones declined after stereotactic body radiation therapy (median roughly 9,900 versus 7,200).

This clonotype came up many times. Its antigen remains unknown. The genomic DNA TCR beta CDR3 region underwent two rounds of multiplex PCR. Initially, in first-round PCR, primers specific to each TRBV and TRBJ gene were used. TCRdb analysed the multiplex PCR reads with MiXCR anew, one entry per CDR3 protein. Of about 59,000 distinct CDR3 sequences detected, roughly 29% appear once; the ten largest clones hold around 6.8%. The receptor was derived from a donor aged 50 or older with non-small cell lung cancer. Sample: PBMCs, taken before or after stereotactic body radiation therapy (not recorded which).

CDR3 sequence: CASTLRNEQFF. The CDR3 DNA is TGTGCCAGTACCCTCCGAAATGAGCAGTTCTTC. The chain is built from TRBV19 and TRBJ2-1, with D uncertain. Germline V gene sequence: CDR1 LNHDA, CDR2 SQIVND (reference sequence). Trimming took off 7 bases at V and 7 bases at J, with 8 bases between the two ends. The CDR3 is 11 amino acids.